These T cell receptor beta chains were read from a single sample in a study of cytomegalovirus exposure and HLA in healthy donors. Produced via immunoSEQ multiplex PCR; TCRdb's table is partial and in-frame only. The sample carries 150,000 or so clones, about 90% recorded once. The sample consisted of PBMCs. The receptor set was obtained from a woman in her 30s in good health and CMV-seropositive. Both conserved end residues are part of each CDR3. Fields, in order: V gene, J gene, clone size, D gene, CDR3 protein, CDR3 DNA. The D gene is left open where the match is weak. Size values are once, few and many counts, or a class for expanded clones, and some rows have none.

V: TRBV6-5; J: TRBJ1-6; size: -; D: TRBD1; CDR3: CASRRDRGNSPLHF; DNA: TGTGCCAGCAGAAGGGACAGGGGAAATTCACCCCTCCACTTT
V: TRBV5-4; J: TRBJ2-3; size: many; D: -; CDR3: CASSLPGIDTQYF; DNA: TGTGCCAGCAGCTTACCAGGGATAGATACGCAGTATTTT
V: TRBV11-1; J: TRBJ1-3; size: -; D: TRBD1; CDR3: CASTGGTGTASGNTIYF; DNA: TGTGCCAGCACCGGTGGCACGGGGACAGCCTCTGGAAACACCATATATTTT
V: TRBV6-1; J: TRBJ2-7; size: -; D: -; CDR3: CASTQGSPIEQYF; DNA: TGTGCCAGCACACAGGGATCTCCTATCGAGCAGTACTTC
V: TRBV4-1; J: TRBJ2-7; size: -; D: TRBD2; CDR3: CASSQASGRLSYEQYF; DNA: TGCGCCAGCAGCCAGGCTAGCGGGAGGTTGTCCTACGAGCAGTACTTC
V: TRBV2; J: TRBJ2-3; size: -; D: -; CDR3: CASSAPDRYTMDTQYF; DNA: TGTGCCAGCAGCGCCCCCGACAGATACACCATGGATACGCAGTATTTT
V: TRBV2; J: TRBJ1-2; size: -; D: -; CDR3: CASSEAGVYGYTF; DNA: TGTGCCAGCAGTGAAGCAGGGGTCTATGGCTACACCTTC
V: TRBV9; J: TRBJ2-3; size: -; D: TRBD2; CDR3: CASSVESRDYTDTQYF; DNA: TGTGCCAGCAGCGTAGAGTCCAGGGACTACACAGATACGCAGTATTTT
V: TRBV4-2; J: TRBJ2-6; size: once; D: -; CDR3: CASSQGYGAGANVLTF; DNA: TGTGCCAGCAGCCAGGGATACGGGGCTGGGGCCAACGTCCTGACTTTC
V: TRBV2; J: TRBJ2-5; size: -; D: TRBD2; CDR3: CASKVGGGETQYF; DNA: TGTGCCAGCAAGGTTGGCGGGGGGGAGACCCAGTACTTC
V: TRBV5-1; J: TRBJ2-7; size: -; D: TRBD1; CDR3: CASSPGQGAFYEQYF; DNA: TGCGCCAGCAGCCCCGGACAGGGGGCGTTCTACGAGCAGTACTTC
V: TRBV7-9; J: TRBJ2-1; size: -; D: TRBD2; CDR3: CASSFSSGGPMEQFF; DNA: TGTGCCAGCAGCTTCAGTAGCGGGGGTCCTATGGAGCAGTTCTTC
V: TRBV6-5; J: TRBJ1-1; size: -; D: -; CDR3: CASSYGLKMNTEAFF; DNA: TGTGCCAGCAGTTACGGGCTGAAGATGAACACTGAAGCTTTCTTT
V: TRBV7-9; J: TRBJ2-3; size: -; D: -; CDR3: CASSFEVGTDTQYF; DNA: TGTGCCAGCAGCTTTGAGGTGGGCACAGATACGCAGTATTTT
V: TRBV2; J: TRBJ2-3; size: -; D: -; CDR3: CASSREQGLTDTQYF; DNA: TGTGCCAGCAGTAGGGAACAGGGCCTCACAGATACGCAGTATTTT
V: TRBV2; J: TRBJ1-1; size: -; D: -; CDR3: CASSKDKGGEAFF; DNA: TGTGCCAGCAGTAAGGATAAGGGAGGTGAAGCTTTCTTT
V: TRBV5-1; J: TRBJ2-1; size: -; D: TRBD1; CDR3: CASSSLGQGLNEQFF; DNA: TGCGCCAGCAGCTCCCTGGGACAGGGCCTCAATGAGCAGTTCTTC
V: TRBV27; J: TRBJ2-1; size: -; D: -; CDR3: CATRRSSYNEQFF; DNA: TGTGCCACCCGGCGGAGCTCCTACAATGAGCAGTTCTTC
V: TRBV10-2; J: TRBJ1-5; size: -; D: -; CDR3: CASGQRDNQPQHF; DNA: TGCGCCAGCGGACAGCGCGACAATCAGCCCCAGCATTTT
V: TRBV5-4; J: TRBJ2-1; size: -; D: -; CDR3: CASSEGLGSYNEQFF; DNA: TGTGCCAGCAGCGAGGGACTTGGTTCCTACAATGAGCAGTTCTTC
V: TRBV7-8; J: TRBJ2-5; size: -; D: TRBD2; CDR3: CASSLETSGNWEETQYF; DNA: TGTGCCAGCAGCTTAGAGACTAGCGGTAACTGGGAGGAGACCCAGTACTTC
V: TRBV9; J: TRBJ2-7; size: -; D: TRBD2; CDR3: CASSVGLAGTYEQYF; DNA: TGTGCCAGCAGCGTCGGACTAGCGGGGACCTACGAGCAGTACTTC
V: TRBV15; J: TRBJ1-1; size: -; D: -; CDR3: CATSRDWGVVVEAFF; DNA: TGTGCCACCAGCAGAGATTGGGGGGTTGTGGTGGAAGCTTTCTTT
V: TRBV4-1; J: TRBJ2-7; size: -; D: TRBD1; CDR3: CASSPLGQGTYEQYF; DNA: TGCGCCAGCAGCCCCCTGGGACAGGGTACCTACGAGCAGTACTTC
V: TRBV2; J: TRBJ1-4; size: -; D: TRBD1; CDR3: CASSETGLIREKLFF; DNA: TGTGCCAGCAGCGAGACAGGGCTGATTAGGGAAAAACTGTTTTTT
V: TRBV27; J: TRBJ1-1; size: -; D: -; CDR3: CASSIGGGTEAFF; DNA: TGTGCCAGCAGCATTGGGGGGGGCACTGAAGCTTTCTTT
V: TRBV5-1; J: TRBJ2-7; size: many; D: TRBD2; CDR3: CASSPSTVAGSYEQYF; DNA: TGCGCCAGCAGCCCCTCTACGGTAGCGGGATCCTACGAGCAGTACTTC
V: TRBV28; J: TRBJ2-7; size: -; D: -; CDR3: CASSLDSSEQYF; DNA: TGTGCCAGCAGTTTGGACAGCTCCGAGCAGTACTTC
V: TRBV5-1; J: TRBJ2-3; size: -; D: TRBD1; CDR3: CASSNGQGLSTDTQYF; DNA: TGCGCCAGCAGCAACGGACAGGGACTTAGCACAGATACGCAGTATTTT
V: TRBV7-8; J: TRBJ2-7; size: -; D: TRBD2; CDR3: CASSSSGSSYEQYF; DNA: TGTGCCAGCAGTTCTAGCGGGAGCTCCTACGAGCAGTACTTC
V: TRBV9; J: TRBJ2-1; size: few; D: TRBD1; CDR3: CASSVRTGGNEQFF; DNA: TGTGCCAGCAGCGTTCGGACAGGGGGCAATGAGCAGTTCTTC
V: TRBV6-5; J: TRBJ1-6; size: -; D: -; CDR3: CASGTGFGNSPLHF; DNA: TGTGCCAGCGGTACAGGTTTCGGGAATTCACCCCTCCACTTT
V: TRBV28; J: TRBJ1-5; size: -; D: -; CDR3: CASRGSAEPQHF; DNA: TGTGCCAGCAGGGGCTCTGCAGAGCCCCAGCATTTT
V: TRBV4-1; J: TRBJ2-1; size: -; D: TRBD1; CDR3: CASSLPTGPRDEQFF; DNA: TGCGCCAGCAGCCTCCCGACAGGGCCTAGGGATGAGCAGTTCTTC
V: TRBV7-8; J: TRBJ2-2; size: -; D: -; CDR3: CATGEGNTGELFF; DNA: TGTGCCACAGGGGAGGGAAACACCGGGGAGCTGTTTTTT
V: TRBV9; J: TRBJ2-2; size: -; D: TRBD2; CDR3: CASSESGKLGELFF; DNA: TGTGCCAGCAGCGAGAGCGGGAAGTTGGGGGAGCTGTTTTTT
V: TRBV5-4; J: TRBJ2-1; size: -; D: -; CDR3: CASSLGGVAYNEQFF; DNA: TGTGCCAGCAGCTTGGGGGGGGTTGCCTACAATGAGCAGTTCTTC
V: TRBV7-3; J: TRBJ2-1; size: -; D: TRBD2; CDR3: CASSLGGRSVNEQFF; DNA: TGTGCCAGCAGCTTAGGCGGGAGAAGTGTCAATGAGCAGTTCTTC
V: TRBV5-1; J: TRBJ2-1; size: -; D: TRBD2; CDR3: CASSEWGGSTYNEQFF; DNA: TGCGCCAGCAGCGAGTGGGGAGGGAGTACCTACAATGAGCAGTTCTTC
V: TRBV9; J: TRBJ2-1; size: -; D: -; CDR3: CASSVGASSYNEQFF; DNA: TGTGCCAGCAGCGTGGGGGCTAGCTCCTACAATGAGCAGTTCTTC
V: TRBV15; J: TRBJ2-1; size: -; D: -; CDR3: CATSRDGAVAANSYNEQFF; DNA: TGTGCCACCAGCAGAGATGGGGCGGTGGCAGCTAATTCCTACAATGAGCAGTTCTTC
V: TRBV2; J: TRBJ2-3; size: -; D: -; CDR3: CASSEFYTDTQYF; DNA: TGTGCCAGCAGTGAATTTTACACAGATACGCAGTATTTT
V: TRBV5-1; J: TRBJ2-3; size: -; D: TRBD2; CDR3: CASSRSGSSTDTQYF; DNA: TGCGCCAGCAGTAGGAGCGGGAGTAGCACAGATACGCAGTATTTT